The 20 T cell receptor beta chains in this list originate from one sample, sequenced in a study of T cells in Graves' hyperthyroidism and ophthalmopathy. The source material, RNA transcripts, was used to amplify TCR beta CDR3 regions. First-round RT-PCR of the TCR CDR3 relied on the HTBI primer set. TCRdb independently ran MiXCR on the multiplex PCR reads; one entry per CDR3 protein. The sample records approximately 530,000 distinct CDR3 sequences, around 15% being singletons. The sample comprised blood. The receptors come from a woman in her late teens or twenties with Graves' hyperthyroidism.

This clonotype was detected ten times or more. The CDR3 here is CSATRTSGYNEQFF. The DNA of the CDR3 is TGCAGTGCCACCAGGACTAGCGGCTATAATGAGCAGTTCTTC. The genes are TRBV20-1 and TRBJ2-1; 10 nucleotides match TRBD2. Germline trimming cut 6 bases from V and 7 bases from J; bases unmatched to any gene: 9. Germline V gives CDR1 DFQATT, CDR2 SNEGSKA (reference sequence). CDR3 size: 14 residues.

There are many counts of this clonotype. The rearrangement joins TRBV20-1 to TRBJ2-1; 7 nucleotides line up with TRBD2. From germline, CDR1 is DFQATT and CDR2 SNEGSKA (reference sequence). V lost 3 bases to trimming and J lost 0 bases; unmatched junction nucleotides: 11. The length of the CDR3 is 17 residues. The CDR3 nucleotides are TGCAGTGCTAGGTCTATAGCGGGCTACAGCTCCTACAATGAGCAGTTCTTC. It translates to CSARSIAGYSSYNEQFF.

V gene TRBV18 combines with J gene TRBJ2-1, with 10 bases fitting TRBD2. This CDR3 is built from 17 residues. Germline lookup yields CDR1 KGHSH and CDR2 LQKENI. V dropped 3 bases and J dropped 3; count of bases not matched to a gene: 8. The CDR3 here is CASSPVVLAGLYNEQFF. DNA of the CDR3: TGTGCCAGCTCACCGGTGGTACTAGCGGGACTCTACAATGAGCAGTTCTTC.

This clonotype was recorded a few times. V gene TRBV11-2 combines with J gene TRBJ2-5; D unclear. CDR1 and CDR2 (germline): SGHAT, FQNNGV. V gave up 4 bases and J gave up 5 bases, with 14 bases separating them. CDR3 length equals 14 residues. CDR3 sequence: CASSSLGLSETQYF. The CDR3 DNA reads as TGTGCCAGCAGCTCTCTGGGCCTCTCGGAGACCCAGTACTTC.

This clonotype was observed many times. The CDR3 loop is CAWSVGGHQGYTF. DNA of the CDR3: TGTGCCTGGAGTGTAGGGGGGCATCAAGGCTACACCTTC. The rearrangement joins TRBV30 to TRBJ1-2; TRBD1 is a possible D gene (6 bases). Germline lookup yields CDR1 GTSNPN and CDR2 SVGIG (reference sequence). V was clipped by 0 bases and J by 8 bases, with 13 bases between them. The CDR3 runs to 13 residues.

The genes are TRBV4-2 and TRBJ1-6; 7 nucleotides align to TRBD1. The ends lost 4 bases at V and 10 bases at J; junction bases unmatched: 10. Germline CDR1 and CDR2: LGHNA and YNFKEQ. CDR3 length equals 15 residues. The CDR3 reads CASSLGTGVVSPLHF. The CDR3 bases are TGTGCCAGCAGCCTCGGAACAGGGGTTGTCTCACCCCTCCACTTT.

This clonotype was picked up many times. V and J are TRBV5-1 and TRBJ2-3; 9 nucleotides agree with TRBD2. Germline V lookup: CDR1 SGHRS, CDR2 YFSETQ. With V trimmed by 4 bases and J by 1 base, 10 bases remained unmatched. This CDR3 has 17 amino acids. CDR3 coding DNA: TGCGCCAGCAGCCTGCCCGCGGGAGGGCGAGGCACAGATACGCAGTATTTT. As protein: CASSLPAGGRGTDTQYF.

This clonotype was counted ten times or more. CDR3 in amino acids: CAQEGGLAKFF. The CDR3 DNA sequence: TGTGCCCAGGAGGGGGGACTAGCAAAGTTCTTC. J is TRBJ2-1 and V is TRBV30; 9 nucleotides match TRBD2. Germline V CDR1 and CDR2: GTSNPN, SVGIG (reference sequence). The length of the CDR3 is 11 residues. After removal of 8 bases from V and 14 bases from J, the junction contained 10 bases not matched to a gene. Combining the CDR3 with reference TRBV30 and TRBJ2-1 gives the whole variable domain SQTIHQWPATLVQPVGSPLSLECTVEGTSNPNLYWYRQAAGRGLQLLFYSVGIGQISSEVPQNLSASRPQDRQFILSSKKLLLSDSGFYLCAQEGGLAKFFGPGTRLTVL.

This chain joins TRBV4-3 and TRBJ2-6; D possibly corresponds to TRBD1 (5 bases). The V gene lost 4 bases and the J gene lost 2 bases, with 12 bases spanning the gap. Germline V lookup: CDR1 LGHNA, CDR2 YSLEER. The CDR3 length is 16 residues. CDR3 DNA: TGCGCCAGCAGCCTCGACCAGGGAACTGGGGCCAACGTCCTGACTTTC. It encodes CASSLDQGTGANVLTF.

This sequence joins TRBV7-9 and TRBJ2-1, with a weak D call TRBD2 (6 bases). The CDR3 covers 16 residues. Germline assignment: CDR1 SEHNR and CDR2 FQNEAQ (reference sequence). Between the trimmed V and J ends, which lost 5 bases and 3 bases, there was a span of 17 bases. The CDR3 DNA follows: TGTGCCAGCAGCGGCACACGGGAGCGCAGCTACAATGAGCAGTTCTTC. Translating it yields CASSGTRERSYNEQFF.

This clonotype was counted at least ten times. This sequence joins TRBV5-1 and TRBJ2-1, with D perhaps TRBD1 (7 bases). CDR3 length equals 14 residues. Trimming shortened V by 1 base and J by 6 bases, and 11 bases separated the two germline ends. CDR1 and CDR2 (germline): SGHRS, YFSETQ. CDR3 in DNA: TGCGCCAGCAGCTTGAGGCAGGGGGGCAATGAGCAGTTCTTC. The encoded protein is CASSLRQGGNEQFF. Combining the CDR3 with reference TRBV5-1 and TRBJ2-1 gives the whole variable domain KAGVTQTPRYLIKTRGQQVTLSCSPISGHRSVSWYQQTPGQGLQFLFEYFSETQRNKGNFPGRFSGRQFSNSRSEMNVSTLELGDSALYLCASSLRQGGNEQFFGPGTRLTVL.

This clonotype showed up just a few times. The gene calls are TRBV4-1 and TRBJ2-4; D ambiguous. The CDR3 has 15 amino acids. V was pared by 2 bases and J by 1 base, with 9 bases between. Germline-derived CDR1 and CDR2 are MGHRA and YSYEKL. CDR3 loop: CASSQLVGAKNIQYF. In nucleotides, the CDR3 is TGCGCCAGCAGCCAACTGGTCGGGGCCAAAAACATTCAGTACTTC.

This clonotype has a handful of counts. The chain combines TRBV28 with TRBJ2-2; a possible D gene is TRBD2 (6 bases). Trimming removed 3 bases from V and 1 base from J, with 12 bases in between. CDR3 length: 16 residues. Germline loops: CDR1 MDHEN, CDR2 SYDVKM. For the CDR3, the DNA is TGTGCCAGCAGTTTTGGCCCGCGGGAGAACACCGGGGAGCTGTTTTTT. It translates to CASSFGPRENTGELFF.

This clonotype turned up a few times. The chain couples TRBV5-1 to TRBJ2-7; no clear D. V lost 0 bases and J 3 bases, leaving 7 bases between the germline ends. The CDR3 has 13 residues. Germline assignment: CDR1 SGHRS and CDR2 YFSETQ. CDR3 nucleotides: TGCGCCAGCAGCTTGGTCCCCAACTACGAGCAGTACTTC. It yields the protein CASSLVPNYEQYF. The whole variable domain, filled in from reference TRBV5-1 and TRBJ2-7, reads KAGVTQTPRYLIKTRGQQVTLSCSPISGHRSVSWYQQTPGQGLQFLFEYFSETQRNKGNFPGRFSGRQFSNSRSEMNVSTLELGDSALYLCASSLVPNYEQYFGPGTRLTVT.

This clonotype was detected a few times. The chain recombines TRBV6-1 with TRBJ2-7, with TRBD1 as a possible D gene (8 bases). Germline loops: CDR1 MNHNS, CDR2 SASEGT. The CDR3 consists of 18 residues. The germline V and J ends were trimmed by 7 bases and 3 bases, with 28 bases remaining between them. The CDR3 sequence: CASNPRGAGTGIYYEQYF. The CDR3 nucleotides read TGTGCCAGCAACCCCCGGGGGGCCGGGACAGGAATATACTACGAGCAGTACTTC.

This clonotype showed up many times. At one end the junction does not follow the germline gene, possibly because of a read error. The V call is TRBV28, the J call TRBJ2-7; D gene ambiguous. In germline, CDR1 is MDHEN, CDR2 SYDVKM. This CDR3 comprises 11 residues. For the CDR3, the DNA is TGTGCCAGCAGTCCGAAGGACGAACAGTACTTC. This codes for CASSPKDEQYF.

This clonotype was seen at least ten times. The CDR3 DNA is TGTGCCAGCAGCCTGATTTTCACTGAAGCTTTCTTT. This sequence encodes CASSLIFTEAFF. V is TRBV11-2 and J is TRBJ1-1; no clear D. V shed 5 bases and J shed 4 bases, with 8 bases lying between them. The CDR3 length is 12 residues. Germline V gene sequence: CDR1 SGHAT, CDR2 FQNNGV.

The sample holds a few counts of this clonotype. The genes are TRBV7-9 and TRBJ2-7; D might be TRBD2 (6 bases). The CDR3 sequence is 15 residues long. Germline V lookup: CDR1 SEHNR, CDR2 FQNEAQ (reference sequence). The germline V and J ends were trimmed by 3 bases and 1 base, with 13 bases remaining between them. CDR3 DNA sequence: TGTGCCAGCAGCTTCCTCAGCGGGCTTTCCTACGAGCAGTACTTC. Its protein product is CASSFLSGLSYEQYF. Combining the CDR3 with reference TRBV7-9 and TRBJ2-7 gives the whole variable domain DTGVSQNPRHKITKRGQNVTFRCDPISEHNRLYWYRQTLGQGPEFLTYFQNEAQLEKSRLLSDRFSAERPKGSFSTLEIQRTEQGDSAMYLCASSFLSGLSYEQYFGPGTRLTVT.

This clonotype was seen just once. The chain employs TRBV10-3 and TRBJ2-7; D is perhaps TRBD1 (6 bases). V was clipped by 2 bases and J by 2 bases, with 28 bases between them. CDR3 size: 20 residues. CDR1 ENHRY and CDR2 SYGVKD come from the germline V gene. CDR3 sequence (DNA): TGTGCCATCAGTGAGACGATGGACAGAGCTTCTAGATCCCGTGCCTACGAGCAGTACTTC. Protein product: CAISETMDRASRSRAYEQYF.

This clonotype has a count of ten or more. V and J are TRBV20-1 and TRBJ1-1, with D hard to call. CDR1 is DFQATT, CDR2 SNEGSKA, per germline (reference sequence). This CDR3 region has 15 residues. V lost 1 base and J 1 base, leaving 13 bases between the germline ends. The CDR3 coding sequence is TGCAGTGCTAGAGGATCCCCAGGAAGGAACACTGAAGCTTTCTTT. Translation gives CSARGSPGRNTEAFF.